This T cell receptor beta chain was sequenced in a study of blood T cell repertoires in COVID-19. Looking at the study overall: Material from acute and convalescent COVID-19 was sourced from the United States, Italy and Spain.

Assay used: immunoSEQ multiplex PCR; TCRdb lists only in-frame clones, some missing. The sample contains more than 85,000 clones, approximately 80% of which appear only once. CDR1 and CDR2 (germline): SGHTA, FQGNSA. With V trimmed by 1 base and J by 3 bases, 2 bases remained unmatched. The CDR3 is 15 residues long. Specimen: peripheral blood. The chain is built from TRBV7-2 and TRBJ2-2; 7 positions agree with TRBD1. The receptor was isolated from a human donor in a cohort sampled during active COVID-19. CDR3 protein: CASSLGDRDTGELFF. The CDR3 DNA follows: TGTGCCAGCAGCTTAGGAGACAGGGACACCGGGGAGCTGTTTTTT.